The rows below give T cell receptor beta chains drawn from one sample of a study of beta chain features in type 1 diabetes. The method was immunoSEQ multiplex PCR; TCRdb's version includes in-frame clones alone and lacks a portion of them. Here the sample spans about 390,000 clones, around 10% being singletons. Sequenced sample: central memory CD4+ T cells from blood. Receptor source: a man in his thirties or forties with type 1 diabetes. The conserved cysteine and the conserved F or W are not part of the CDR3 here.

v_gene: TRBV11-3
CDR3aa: ASSQASGDIQY

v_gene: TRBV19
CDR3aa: ASNTLSGTVEKLF

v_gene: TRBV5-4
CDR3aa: ASSLGAGTQY

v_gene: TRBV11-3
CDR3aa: ASSLAANEQF

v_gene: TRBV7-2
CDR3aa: ASSWDTGELF

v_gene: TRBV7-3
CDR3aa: ASRLPPGRGYT

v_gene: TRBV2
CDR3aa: ASDRGSNEKLF

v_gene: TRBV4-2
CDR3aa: ASSQIAGVTGELF

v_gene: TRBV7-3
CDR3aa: ASAPGGPSDTQY

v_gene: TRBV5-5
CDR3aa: ASSLGQGRGEAF

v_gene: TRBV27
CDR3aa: ASTLGGAQGGELF

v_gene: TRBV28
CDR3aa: ASRPGQGGNTIY

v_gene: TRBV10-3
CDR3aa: ASSLARHAKNIQY

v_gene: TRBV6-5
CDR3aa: ASRQGDLNTIY

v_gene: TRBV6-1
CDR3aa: ASSSWTSGTAEQY

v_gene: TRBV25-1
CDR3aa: ASSENWNEAF

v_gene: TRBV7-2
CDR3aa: ASSSSLGAYNEQF

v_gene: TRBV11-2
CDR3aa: ASRELRANVLT